The source of this T cell receptor (beta chain) is a study of breast tumors, draining lymph nodes, adjacent tissues. Findings and limits, study-wide: The data were judged consistent with most tumor T cells coming from lymph node and expanding in tumor. Tumors had less TCR diversity than lymph nodes, more than nontumor tissue.

In TCRdb, the multiplex PCR reads were re-called with MiXCR into one record per CDR3 protein. The sample yields around 190,000 distinct CDR3 sequences, about 33% seen once. Breast cancer patients provided tissue from their axillary draining lymph nodes. Germline values: CDR1 WNHNN, CDR2 SYGVQD (reference sequence). The CDR3 is made up of 15 amino acids. Remarks on this clonotype: Its antigen remains unknown. A read error may account for a junction end that differs from germline.

The rearrangement uses TRBV10-1 and TRBJ2-2; TRBD2 might be the D (6 bases). Sequencing was done on a sample of axillary lymph node tissue. The origin of this receptor is a female donor with breast cancer. Some clones in this sample may be carry-over from other donors' samples. The CDR3 DNA reads TGCACCAGCAGTGAGGCGGCGTCTAGCGCCGGGGAGCTGTTTTTT. It specifies CTSSEAASSAGELFF.